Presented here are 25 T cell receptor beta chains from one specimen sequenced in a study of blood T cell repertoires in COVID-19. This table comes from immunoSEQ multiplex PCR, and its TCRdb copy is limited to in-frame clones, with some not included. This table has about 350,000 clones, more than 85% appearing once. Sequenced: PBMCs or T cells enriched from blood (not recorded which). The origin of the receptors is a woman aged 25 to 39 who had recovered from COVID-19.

CDR3 region: CASSPGRGGNQPQHF. The CDR3 region has the DNA TGTGCCAGTAGTCCAGGGAGGGGGGGAAATCAGCCCCAGCATTTT. The chain carries TRBV19 and TRBJ1-5; D perhaps matches TRBD1 (6 bases). Per the germline V gene, CDR1 is LNHDA and CDR2 is SQIVND (reference sequence). Deletions cut 5 bases from V and 4 bases from J, with 15 bases between. The CDR3 length is 15 residues.

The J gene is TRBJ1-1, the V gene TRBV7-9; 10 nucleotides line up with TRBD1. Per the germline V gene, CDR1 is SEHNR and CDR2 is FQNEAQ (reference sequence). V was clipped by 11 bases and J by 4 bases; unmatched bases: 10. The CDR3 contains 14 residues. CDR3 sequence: CAGGGQGVPTEAFF. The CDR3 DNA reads TGTGCCGGGGGAGGACAGGGGGTTCCCACTGAAGCTTTCTTT. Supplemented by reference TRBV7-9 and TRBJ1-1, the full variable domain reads DTGVSQNPRHKITKRGQNVTFRCDPISEHNRLYWYRQTLGQGPEFLTYFQNEAQLEKSRLLSDRFSAERPKGSFSTLEIQRTEQGDSAMYLCAGGGQGVPTEAFFGQGTRLTVV.

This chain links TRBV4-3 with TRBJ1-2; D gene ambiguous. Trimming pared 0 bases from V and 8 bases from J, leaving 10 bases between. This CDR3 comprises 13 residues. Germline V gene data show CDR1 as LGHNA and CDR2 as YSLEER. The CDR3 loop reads CASSQDTSAGYTF. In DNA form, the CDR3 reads TGCGCCAGCAGCCAAGATACTAGCGCGGGCTACACCTTC.

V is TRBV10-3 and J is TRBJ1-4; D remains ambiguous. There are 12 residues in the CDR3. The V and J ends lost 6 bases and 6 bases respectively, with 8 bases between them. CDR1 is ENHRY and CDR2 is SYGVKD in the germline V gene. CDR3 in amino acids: CAISPEDEKLFF. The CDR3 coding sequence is TGTGCCATCAGCCCCGAGGATGAAAAACTGTTTTTT.

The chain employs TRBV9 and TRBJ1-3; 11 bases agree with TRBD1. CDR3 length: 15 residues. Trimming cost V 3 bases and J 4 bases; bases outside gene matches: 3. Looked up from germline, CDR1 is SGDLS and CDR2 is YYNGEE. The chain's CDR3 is CASSGTGGNGNTIYF. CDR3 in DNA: TGTGCCAGCAGCGGGACAGGGGGCAACGGAAACACCATATATTTT.

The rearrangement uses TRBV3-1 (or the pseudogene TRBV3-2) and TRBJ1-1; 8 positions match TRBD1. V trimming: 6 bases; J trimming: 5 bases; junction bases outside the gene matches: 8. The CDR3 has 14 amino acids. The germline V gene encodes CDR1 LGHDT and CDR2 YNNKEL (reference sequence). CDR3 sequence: CASRPDRAGTEAFF. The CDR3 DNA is TGTGCCAGCAGGCCGGACAGGGCAGGGACTGAAGCTTTCTTT.

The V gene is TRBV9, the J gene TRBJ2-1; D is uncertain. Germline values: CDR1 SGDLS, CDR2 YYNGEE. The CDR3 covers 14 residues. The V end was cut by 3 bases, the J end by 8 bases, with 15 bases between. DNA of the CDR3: TGTGCCAGCAGCGAGTCCCCTCTAACGGATGAGCAGTTCTTC. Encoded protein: CASSESPLTDEQFF.

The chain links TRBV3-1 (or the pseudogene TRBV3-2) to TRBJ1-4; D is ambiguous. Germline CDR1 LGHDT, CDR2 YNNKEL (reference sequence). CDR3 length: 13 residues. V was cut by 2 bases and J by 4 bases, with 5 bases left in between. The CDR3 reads CASSQRYNEKLFF. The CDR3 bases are TGTGCCAGCAGCCAACGCTATAATGAAAAACTGTTTTTT.

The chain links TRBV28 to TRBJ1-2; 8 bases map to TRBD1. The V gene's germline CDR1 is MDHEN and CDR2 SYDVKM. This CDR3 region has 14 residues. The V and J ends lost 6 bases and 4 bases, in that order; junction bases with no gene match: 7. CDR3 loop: CASSQQGVSYGYTF. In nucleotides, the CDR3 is TGTGCCAGCAGCCAACAGGGGGTATCCTATGGCTACACCTTC.

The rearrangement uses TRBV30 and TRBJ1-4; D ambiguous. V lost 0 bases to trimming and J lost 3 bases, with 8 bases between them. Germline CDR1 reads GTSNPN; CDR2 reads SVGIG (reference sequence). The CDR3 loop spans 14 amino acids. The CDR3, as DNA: TGTGCCTGGAGTGTGGGCAGAGCTAATGAAAAACTGTTTTTT. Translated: CAWSVGRANEKLFF.

In DNA form, the CDR3 reads TGTGCCAGCAGCCTACAGCCAATCTCTGGAAACACCATATATTTT. This gives the protein CASSLQPISGNTIYF. The chain couples TRBV3-1 (or the pseudogene TRBV3-2) to TRBJ1-3, with no clear D. In germline, CDR1 is LGHDT, CDR2 YNNKEL (reference sequence). The CDR3 length is 15 residues. Trimming shortened V by 4 bases and J by 0 bases, and 10 bases separated the two germline ends.

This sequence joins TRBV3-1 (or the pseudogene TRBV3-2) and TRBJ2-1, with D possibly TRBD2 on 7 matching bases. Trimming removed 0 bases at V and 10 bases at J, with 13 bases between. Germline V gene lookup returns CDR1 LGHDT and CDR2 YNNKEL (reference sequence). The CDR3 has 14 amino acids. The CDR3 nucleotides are TGTGCCAGCAGCCAAGATCGGGGGGCTTGGGAGCAGTTCTTC. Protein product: CASSQDRGAWEQFF.

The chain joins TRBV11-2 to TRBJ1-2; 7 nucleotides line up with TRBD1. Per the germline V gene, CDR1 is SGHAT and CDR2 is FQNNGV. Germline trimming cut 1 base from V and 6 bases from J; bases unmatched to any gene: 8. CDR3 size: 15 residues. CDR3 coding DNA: TGTGCCAGCAGCTTAGGTACCGAGACAGGGCATGGCTACACCTTC. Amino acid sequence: CASSLGTETGHGYTF.

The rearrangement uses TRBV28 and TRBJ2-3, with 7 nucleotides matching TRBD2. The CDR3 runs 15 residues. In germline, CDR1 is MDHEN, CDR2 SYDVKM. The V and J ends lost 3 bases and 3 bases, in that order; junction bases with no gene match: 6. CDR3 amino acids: CASSFPGGGTDTQYF. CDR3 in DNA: TGTGCCAGCAGTTTCCCCGGGGGAGGGACAGATACGCAGTATTTT. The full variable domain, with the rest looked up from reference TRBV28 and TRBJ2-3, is DVKVTQSSRYLVKRTGEKVFLECVQDMDHENMFWYRQDPGLGLRLIYFSYDVKMKEKGDIPEGYSVSREKKERFSLILESASTNQTSMYLCASSFPGGGTDTQYFGPGTRLTVL.

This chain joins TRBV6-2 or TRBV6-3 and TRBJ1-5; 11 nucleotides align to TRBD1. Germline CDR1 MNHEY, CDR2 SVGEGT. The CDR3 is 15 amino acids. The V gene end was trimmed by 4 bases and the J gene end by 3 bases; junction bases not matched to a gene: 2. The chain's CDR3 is CASSLGQGVNQPQHF. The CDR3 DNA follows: TGTGCCAGCAGTTTGGGACAGGGGGTCAATCAGCCCCAGCATTTT.

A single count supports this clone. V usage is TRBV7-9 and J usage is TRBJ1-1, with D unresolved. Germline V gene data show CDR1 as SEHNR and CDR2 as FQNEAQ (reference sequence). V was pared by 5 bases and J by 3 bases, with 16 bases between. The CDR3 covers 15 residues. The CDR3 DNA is TGTGCCAGCAGCCCCGATTTTTTGAGGGACACTGAAGCTTTCTTT. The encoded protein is CASSPDFLRDTEAFF.

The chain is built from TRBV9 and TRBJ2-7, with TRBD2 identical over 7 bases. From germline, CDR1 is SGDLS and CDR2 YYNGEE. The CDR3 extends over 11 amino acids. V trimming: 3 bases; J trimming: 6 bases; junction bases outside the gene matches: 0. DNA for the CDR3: TGTGCCAGCAGCGGCGGGGGCGAGCAGTACTTC. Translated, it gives CASSGGGEQYF.

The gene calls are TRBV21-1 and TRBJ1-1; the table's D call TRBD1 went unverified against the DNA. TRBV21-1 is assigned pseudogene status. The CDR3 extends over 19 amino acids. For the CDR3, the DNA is TGTGCCAGCAGCAAAATACCGGGACAGGAAACTCGGGGCGACACTGAAGCTTTCTTT. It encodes CASSKIPGQETRGDTEAFF.

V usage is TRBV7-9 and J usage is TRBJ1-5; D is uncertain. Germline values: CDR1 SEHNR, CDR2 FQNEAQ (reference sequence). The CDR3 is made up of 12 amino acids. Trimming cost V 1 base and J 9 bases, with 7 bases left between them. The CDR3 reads CASSLGLLPQHF. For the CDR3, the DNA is TGTGCCAGCAGCTTAGGACTGCTGCCCCAGCATTTT. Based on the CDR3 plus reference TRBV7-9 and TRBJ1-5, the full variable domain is DTGVSQNPRHKITKRGQNVTFRCDPISEHNRLYWYRQTLGQGPEFLTYFQNEAQLEKSRLLSDRFSAERPKGSFSTLEIQRTEQGDSAMYLCASSLGLLPQHFGDGTRLSIL.

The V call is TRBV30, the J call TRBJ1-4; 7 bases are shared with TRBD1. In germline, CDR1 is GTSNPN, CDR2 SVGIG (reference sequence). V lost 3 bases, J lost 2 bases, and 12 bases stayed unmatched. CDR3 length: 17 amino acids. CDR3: CAWRPRQGERTNEKLFF. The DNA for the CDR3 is TGTGCCTGGAGGCCAAGACAGGGAGAGAGGACTAATGAAAAACTGTTTTTT. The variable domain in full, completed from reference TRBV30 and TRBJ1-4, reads SQTIHQWPATLVQPVGSPLSLECTVEGTSNPNLYWYRQAAGRGLQLLFYSVGIGQISSEVPQNLSASRPQDRQFILSSKKLLLSDSGFYLCAWRPRQGERTNEKLFFGSGTQLSVL.

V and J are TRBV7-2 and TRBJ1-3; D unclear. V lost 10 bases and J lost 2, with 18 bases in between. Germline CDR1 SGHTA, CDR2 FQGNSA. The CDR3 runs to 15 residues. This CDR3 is CATMLGPSPGNTIYF. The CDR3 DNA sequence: TGTGCCACCATGCTGGGCCCGAGCCCTGGAAACACCATATATTTT. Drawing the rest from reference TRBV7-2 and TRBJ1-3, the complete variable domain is GAGVSQSPSNKVTEKGKDVELRCDPISGHTALYWYRQSLGQGLEFLIYFQGNSAPDKSGLPSDRFSAERTGGSVSTLTIQRTQQEDSAVYLCATMLGPSPGNTIYFGEGSWLTVV.

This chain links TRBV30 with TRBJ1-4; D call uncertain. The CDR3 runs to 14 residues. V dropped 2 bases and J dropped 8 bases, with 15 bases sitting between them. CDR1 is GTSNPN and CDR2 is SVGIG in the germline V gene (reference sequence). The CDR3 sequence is CAWSKEAPGEKLFF. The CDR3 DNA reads TGTGCCTGGAGTAAGGAGGCCCCAGGCGAAAAACTGTTTTTT. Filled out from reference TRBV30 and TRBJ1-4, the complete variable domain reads SQTIHQWPATLVQPVGSPLSLECTVEGTSNPNLYWYRQAAGRGLQLLFYSVGIGQISSEVPQNLSASRPQDRQFILSSKKLLLSDSGFYLCAWSKEAPGEKLFFGSGTQLSVL.

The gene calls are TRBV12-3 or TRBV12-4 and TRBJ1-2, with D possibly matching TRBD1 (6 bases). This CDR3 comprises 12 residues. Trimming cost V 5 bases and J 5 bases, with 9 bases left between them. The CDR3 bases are TGTGCCAGCAGTACAGGGAATTATGGCTACACCTTC. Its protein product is CASSTGNYGYTF.

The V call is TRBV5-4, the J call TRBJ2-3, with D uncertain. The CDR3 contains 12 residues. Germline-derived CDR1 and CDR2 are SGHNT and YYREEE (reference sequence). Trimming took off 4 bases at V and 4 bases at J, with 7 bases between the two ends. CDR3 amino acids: CASSVQSDTQYF. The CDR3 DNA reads TGTGCCAGCAGCGTACAATCAGATACGCAGTATTTT.

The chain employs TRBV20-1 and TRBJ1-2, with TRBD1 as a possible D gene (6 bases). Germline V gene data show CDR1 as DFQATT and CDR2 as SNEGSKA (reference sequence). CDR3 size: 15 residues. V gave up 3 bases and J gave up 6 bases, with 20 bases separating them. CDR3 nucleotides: TGCAGTGCTAGTCGCTATCAGGGGCAAGGGAATGGCTACACCTTC. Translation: CSASRYQGQGNGYTF.